The T cell receptor beta chain described here comes from a study of T-cell reconstitution after alpha-beta-depleted transplantation in children. Study-wide results and limits: Certain patients had high TCRbeta diversity at day 60, and it came from recipient T cells and thymic progenitors that survived. Expanded graft clones, several hundred of them, were reportedly the source of alpha-beta T cells about two months after transplant.

This clonotype showed up many times. Antigen: not known. The CDR3 length is 12 residues. The V and J ends lost 6 bases and 8 bases respectively, with 11 bases between them. Germline V gene lookup returns CDR1 MNHEY and CDR2 SMNVEV (reference sequence). Preparing the TCRbeta library involved the use of unique molecular identifiers. TCRdb reanalysed the PCR reads using MiXCR and keeps one entry per CDR3 protein. This table holds around 300,000 distinct CDR3 sequences, approximately 10% found once. The sequences come from peripheral blood, collected 180 days after TCRalphabeta/CD19-depleted stem cell transplant. This TCR was sampled from a male patient between 2 and 10 years old who had a stem cell transplant for chronic granulomatous disease, so the T cells may come from the graft donor. The V call is TRBV27, the J call TRBJ2-1, with a weak D call TRBD1 (6 bases). CDR3 residues: CASSPSGDEQFF. The CDR3 bases are TGTGCCAGCAGCCCATCAGGGGATGAGCAGTTCTTC.